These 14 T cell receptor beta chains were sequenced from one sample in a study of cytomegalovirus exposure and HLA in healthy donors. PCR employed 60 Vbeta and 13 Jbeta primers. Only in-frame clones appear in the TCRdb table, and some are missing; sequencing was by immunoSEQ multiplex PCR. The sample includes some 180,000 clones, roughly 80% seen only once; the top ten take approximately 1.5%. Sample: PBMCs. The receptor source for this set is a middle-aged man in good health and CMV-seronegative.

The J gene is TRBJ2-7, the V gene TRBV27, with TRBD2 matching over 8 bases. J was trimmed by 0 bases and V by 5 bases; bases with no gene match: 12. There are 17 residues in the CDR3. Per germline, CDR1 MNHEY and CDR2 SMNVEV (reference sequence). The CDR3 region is CASSEASGSFSSYEQYF. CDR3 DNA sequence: TGTGCCAGCAGTGAGGCTAGCGGGTCTTTCAGCTCCTACGAGCAGTACTTC.

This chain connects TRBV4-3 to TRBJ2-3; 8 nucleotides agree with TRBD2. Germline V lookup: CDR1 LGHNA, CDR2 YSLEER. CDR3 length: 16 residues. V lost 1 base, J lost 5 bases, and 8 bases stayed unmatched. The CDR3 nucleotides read TGCGCCAGCAGCCAAGGTCCTGAGCGGGGGATAGATACGCAGTATTTT. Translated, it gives CASSQGPERGIDTQYF.

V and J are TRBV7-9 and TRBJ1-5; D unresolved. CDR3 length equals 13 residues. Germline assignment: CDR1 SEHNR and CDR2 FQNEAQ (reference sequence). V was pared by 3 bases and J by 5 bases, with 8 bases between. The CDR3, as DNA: TGTGCCAGCAGCTTGGAGGTCGATCAGCCCCAGCATTTT. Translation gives CASSLEVDQPQHF.

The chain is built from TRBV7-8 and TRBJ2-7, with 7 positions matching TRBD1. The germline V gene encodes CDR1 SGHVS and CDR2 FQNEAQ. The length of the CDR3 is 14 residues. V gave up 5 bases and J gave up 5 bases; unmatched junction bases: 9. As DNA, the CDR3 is TGTGCCAGCAGCCTCGCCGGACAGGCTAACGAGCAGTACTTC. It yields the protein CASSLAGQANEQYF.

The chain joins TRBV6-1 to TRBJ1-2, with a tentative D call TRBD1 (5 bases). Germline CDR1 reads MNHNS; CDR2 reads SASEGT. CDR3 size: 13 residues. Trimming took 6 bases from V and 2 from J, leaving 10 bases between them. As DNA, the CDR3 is TGTGCCAGCAGAATAGACAGAAACTATGGCTACACCTTC. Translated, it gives CASRIDRNYGYTF.

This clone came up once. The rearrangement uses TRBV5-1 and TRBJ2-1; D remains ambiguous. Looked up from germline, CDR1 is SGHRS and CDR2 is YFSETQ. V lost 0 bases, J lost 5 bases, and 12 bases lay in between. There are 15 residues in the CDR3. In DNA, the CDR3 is TGCGCCAGCAGCTTGGGTGGCTACCAGGACAATGAGCAGTTCTTC. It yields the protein CASSLGGYQDNEQFF.

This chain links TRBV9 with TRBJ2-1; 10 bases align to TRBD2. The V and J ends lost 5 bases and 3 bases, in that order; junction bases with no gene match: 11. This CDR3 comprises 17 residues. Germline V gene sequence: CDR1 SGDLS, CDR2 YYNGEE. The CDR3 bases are TGTGCCAGCAGTTCCGACCCGGGACTAGCGAACTACAATGAGCAGTTCTTC. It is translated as CASSSDPGLANYNEQFF.

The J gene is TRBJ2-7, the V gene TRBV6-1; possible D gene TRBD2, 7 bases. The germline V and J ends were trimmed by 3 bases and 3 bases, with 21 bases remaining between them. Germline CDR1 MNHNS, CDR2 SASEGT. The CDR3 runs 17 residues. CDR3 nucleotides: TGTGCCAGCAGTGACCCCGGGGCGGGGGCCCTCTACTACGAGCAGTACTTC. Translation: CASSDPGAGALYYEQYF.

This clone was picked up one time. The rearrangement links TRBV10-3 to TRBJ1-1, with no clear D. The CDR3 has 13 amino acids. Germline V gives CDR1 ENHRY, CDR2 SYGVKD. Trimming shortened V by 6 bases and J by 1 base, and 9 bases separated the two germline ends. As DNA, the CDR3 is TGTGCCATCAGGGGTTCGGGGAACACTGAAGCTTTCTTT. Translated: CAIRGSGNTEAFF.

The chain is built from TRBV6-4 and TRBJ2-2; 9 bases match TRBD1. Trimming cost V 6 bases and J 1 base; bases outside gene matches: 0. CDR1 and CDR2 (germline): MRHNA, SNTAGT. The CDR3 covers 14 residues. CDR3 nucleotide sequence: TGTGCCAGCAGGGACAGGGGGAACACCGGGGAGCTGTTTTTT. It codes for CASRDRGNTGELFF.

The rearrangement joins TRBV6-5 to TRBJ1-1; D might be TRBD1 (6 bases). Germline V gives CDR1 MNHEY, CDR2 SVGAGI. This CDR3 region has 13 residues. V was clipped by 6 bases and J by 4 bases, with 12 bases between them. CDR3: CASSRGRATEAFF. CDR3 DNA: TGTGCCAGCAGCAGGGGCAGGGCCACTGAAGCTTTCTTT.

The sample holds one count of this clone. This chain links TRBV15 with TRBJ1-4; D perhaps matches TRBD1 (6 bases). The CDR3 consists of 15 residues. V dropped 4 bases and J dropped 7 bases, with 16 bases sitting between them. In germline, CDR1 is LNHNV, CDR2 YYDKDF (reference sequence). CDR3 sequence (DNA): TGTGCCACCAGCATTGTAAACAGGGTTACTGAAAAACTGTTTTTT. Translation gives CATSIVNRVTEKLFF.

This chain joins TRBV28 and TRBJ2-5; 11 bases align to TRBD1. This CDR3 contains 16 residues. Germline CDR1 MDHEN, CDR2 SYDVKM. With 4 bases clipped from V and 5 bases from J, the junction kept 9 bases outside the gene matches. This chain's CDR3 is CASSSRTGGMSETQYF. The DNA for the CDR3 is TGTGCCAGCAGTTCCAGGACAGGGGGCATGTCGGAGACCCAGTACTTC.

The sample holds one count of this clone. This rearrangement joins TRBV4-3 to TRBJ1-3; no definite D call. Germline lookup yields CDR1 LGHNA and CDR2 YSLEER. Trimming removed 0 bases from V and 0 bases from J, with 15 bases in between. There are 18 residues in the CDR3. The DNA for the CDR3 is TGCGCCAGCAGCCAAGATCGAAGCGTGACCGGCTCTGGAAACACCATATATTTT. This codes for CASSQDRSVTGSGNTIYF.